This T cell receptor (beta chain) was recovered during a study of OX40 agonist ivuxolimab in advanced cancers. Looking at the study overall: Ivuxolimab was an agonistic, fully human IgG2 monoclonal antibody directed against OX40 (CD134), a costimulatory receptor. Intravenous ivuxolimab was administered to patients every 2 weeks at six dose levels: 0.01, 0.1, 0.3, 1.5, 3 and 10 mg/kg. Among the 52 dose-escalation patients, roughly 20 had hepatocellular carcinoma, roughly 15 melanoma, 9 renal cell carcinoma and 9 head and neck cancer. In the dose-escalation cohort, approximately 82% of patients were male, and the mean age was around 60 years, with a range of roughly 20 to 79. Prior anti-PD-1, anti-PD-L1 or anti-CTLA-4 therapy was permitted, and approximately 40% of dose-escalation patients had received checkpoint inhibitors. Partial responses were achieved by three dose-escalation patients, of whom one had hepatocellular carcinoma and two had cutaneous melanoma. Peripheral TCRbeta sequencing aimed to test whether ivuxolimab altered TCR sequence diversity and caused clonal T-cell expansion. The paper covers the monotherapy dose-escalation part of the phase I ivuxolimab trial, which included N ≈ 57 patients.

Patients with autoimmune disease history or receiving systemic immunosuppression were excluded from the trial. Peripheral blood for TCR sequencing was collected from all dose cohorts at baseline, on cycle 4 day 1, and on cycle 7 day 1. The samples were drawn from a first-in-human, open-label, multicenter phase I dose-escalation trial of ivuxolimab. Adults with locally advanced or metastatic head and neck squamous cell, hepatocellular, melanoma or renal cell carcinoma were enrolled in the trial. CD4+ and CD8+ T cells were sorted separately from peripheral blood before TCR sequencing. To sequence the TCRbeta CDR3 region, genomic DNA was isolated from the sorted cells. The immunoSEQ Assay was used for sequencing of TCRbeta CDR3 regions. Drawn from immuneACCESS, this table holds only the in-frame rearrangements with V and J called that TCRdb kept. Clones are partly lost; checked studies trace under half to an unresolved V gene and leave the rest unexplained. The sample has some 25,000 clones on record, 60% to 85% of them singletons. More than 2% of the sample lies in the top ten.

Results the study describes overall, beyond this receptor: Low levels of normalized T-cell clonal expansion were also shown by some nonresponding patients. At doses of 0.1 to 3.0 mg/kg, clonal expansion of both CD4+ and CD8+ T cells in blood was seen between baseline and week 6. The antigen specificity of the peripheral T cells that underwent clonal expansion was not determined. After ivuxolimab, expanded clones were on average more numerous among CD8+ T cells than among CD4+ T cells. In partial responders in the 0.1-3.0 mg/kg groups, normalized peripheral clonal expansion was found to be among the lowest, especially among CD8+ T cells.

Notes on this clone: Its antigen specificity is not known. Base qualities were left out, and no much larger clone turns up one base away.

The origin of this receptor is an adult with an advanced solid tumor such as melanoma, head and neck, liver or kidney cancer. The sequences come from CD4+ or CD8+ T cells sorted from blood, collected in a trial of the OX40 agonist ivuxolimab.

The CDR3 here reads CASSPLSGETQYF. In nucleotides, the sequence is TGTGCCAGTAGTCCTCTCTCGGGGGAGACCCAGTACTTC. The chain is encoded by TRBV19 joined to TRBJ2-5; possibly the D gene is TRBD2, per 5 matching bases. V is clipped by 5 bases and J by 5 bases, and the sequence between their germline boundaries is 12 bases long. The germline V gene encodes CDR1 LNHDA and CDR2 SQIVND (reference sequence). Spanning cysteine to phenylalanine, the CDR3 consists of 13 amino acids. The DNA shown is the 39-base CDR3, in frame from base 1.